The clone carrying this T cell receptor beta chain was seen a handful of times. The antigen is unknown. This sample is part of a study of response to subunit inactivated influenza vaccine. Using its own MiXCR run on the RT-PCR reads, TCRdb lists one record per CDR3 protein. The data contain about 240,000 distinct CDR3 sequences, 10% to 15% of them seen just once; the ten biggest clones take up about 7.8%. Overall study findings and caveats: Each seasonal influenza vaccination, the authors suggested, recruits few new T cells.

Germline V gene lookup returns CDR1 LNHDA and CDR2 SQIVND (reference sequence). Deletions cut 9 bases from V and 3 bases from J, with 18 bases between. The CDR3 loop spans 15 amino acids. Specimen: non-naive T cells sorted from PBMCs, collected 14 to 15 days before vaccination. This clonotype originated in a man between 45 and 60 years old who received an inactivated influenza vaccine. The chain uses TRBV19 and TRBJ1-5; D is perhaps TRBD1 (5 bases). This CDR3 reads CASKSGTGDNQPQHF. The CDR3 coding sequence is TGTGCCAGCAAATCCGGGACTGGGGACAATCAGCCCCAGCATTTT. The variable domain in full, completed from reference TRBV19 and TRBJ1-5, reads DGGITQSPKYLFRKEGQNVTLSCEQNLNHDAMYWYRQDPGQGLRLIYYSQIVNDFQKGDIAEGYSVSREKKESFPLTVTSAQKNPTAFYLCASKSGTGDNQPQHFGDGTRLSIL.